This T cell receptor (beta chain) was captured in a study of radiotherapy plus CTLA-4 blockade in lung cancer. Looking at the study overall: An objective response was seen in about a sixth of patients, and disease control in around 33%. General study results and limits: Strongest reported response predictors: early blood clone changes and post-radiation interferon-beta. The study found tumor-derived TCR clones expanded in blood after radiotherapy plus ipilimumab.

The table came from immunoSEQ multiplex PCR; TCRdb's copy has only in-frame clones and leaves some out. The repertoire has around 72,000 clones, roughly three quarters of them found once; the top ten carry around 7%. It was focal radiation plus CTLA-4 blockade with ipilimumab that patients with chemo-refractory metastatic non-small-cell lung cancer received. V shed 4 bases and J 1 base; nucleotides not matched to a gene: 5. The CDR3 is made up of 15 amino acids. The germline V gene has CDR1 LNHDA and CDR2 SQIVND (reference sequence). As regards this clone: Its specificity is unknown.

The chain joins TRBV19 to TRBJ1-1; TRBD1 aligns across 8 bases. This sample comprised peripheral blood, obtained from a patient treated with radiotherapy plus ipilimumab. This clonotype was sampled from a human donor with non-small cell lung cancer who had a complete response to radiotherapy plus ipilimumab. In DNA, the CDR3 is TGTGCCAGTAGTACGGGACAGGCGGGGAACACTGAAGCTTTCTTT. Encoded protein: CASSTGQAGNTEAFF.